This TCR beta chain comes out of a study of blood T cells in healthy people across ages. Per the germline V gene, CDR1 is KGHSH and CDR2 is LQKENI. The V gene lost 0 bases and the J gene lost 0 bases, with 9 bases spanning the gap. The CDR3 runs 16 residues. At least ten counts were recorded for this clonotype. The second PCR ran 7 to 11 cycles with a sample-barcoded 5' primer and J-beta primers. TCRdb reprocessed the 5' RACE reads with MiXCR, giving one entry per CDR3 protein. This table holds 550,000 to 700,000 distinct CDR3 sequences, approximately 30% found once. The chain links TRBV18 to TRBJ2-4, with D possibly matching TRBD2 (5 bases). This TCR was sampled from a woman aged 65 to 85 in good health. The sequencing input was blood. CDR3 sequence (DNA): TGTGCCAGCTCACCACCGTTGGGAGAAGCCAAAAACATTCAGTACTTC. Its protein product is CASSPPLGEAKNIQYF.